The clone carrying this TCR beta chain was seen a single time. Germline V gene sequence: CDR1 SGHTA, CDR2 FQGNSA. CDR3 length: 14 residues. V shed 4 bases and J 2 bases; nucleotides not matched to a gene: 5. TCRdb re-derived calls from the 5' RACE reads in MiXCR, one entry per CDR3 protein. This table has around 160,000 distinct CDR3 sequences, around 10% appearing once. The data stem from a study of T-cell memory formation after mild COVID-19. Sequencing used PBMCs or a T cell subset sorted from them (not recorded which). The sequence derives from a man aged 18 to 30 who had mild COVID-19 (a few samples of this study predate the infection). Cell type and time point are not known. V gene TRBV7-2 combines with J gene TRBJ2-7, with TRBD1 matching over 7 bases. The CDR3 DNA reads TGTGCCAGCAGCTCTAGACAGGGACCCTACGAGCAGTACGTC. Amino acid sequence: CASSSRQGPYEQYV.